These T cell receptor beta chains were read from a single sample in a study of identical twins. MiXCR was run by TCRdb on the 5' RACE reads, yielding one entry per CDR3 protein. The repertoire has 450,000 to 500,000 distinct CDR3 sequences, about 13% of them found once; the top ten carry 0.8% to 1%. This same sample was also part of a study on yellow fever vaccine responses in identical twins.

Specimen: CD4+ T cells sorted from blood. The receptors shown here come from a woman between 18 and 29 years old in good health. CDR3s include the opening cysteine and the closing phenylalanine or tryptophan. The D gene is left open where the match is weak.

J | length | V | D | CDR3
TRBJ2-1 | 15 | TRBV5-1 | . | CASSLLGFDYNEQFF
TRBJ1-1 | 15 | TRBV11-2 | . | CASSLGQGKNTEAFF
TRBJ2-3 | 16 | TRBV25-1 | TRBD1 | CARVDREWGSTDTQYF
TRBJ2-3 | 15 | TRBV6-5 | TRBD2 | CASRLLAGNTDTQYF
TRBJ2-4 | 15 | TRBV19 | . | CASSLGDLAKNIQYF
TRBJ2-1 | 15 | TRBV7-2 | . | CASSLGSRGYDEQFF
TRBJ2-7 | 15 | TRBV28 | TRBD2 | CASSFGLAGLYEQYF
TRBJ2-1 | 14 | TRBV10-3 | TRBD1 | CAIKTGTGNNEQFF
TRBJ2-5 | 13 | TRBV29-1 | . | CSALRDLQETQYF
TRBJ2-6 | 19 | TRBV27 | . | CASSLGRALVLSGANVLTF
TRBJ1-1 | 13 | TRBV12-3/TRBV12-4 | . | CAGGGHSGFEAFF
TRBJ1-2 | 14 | TRBV28 | . | CASSFPGTLYGYTF
TRBJ2-3 | 15 | TRBV11-2 | TRBD2 | CASSLLAGGADTQYF
TRBJ2-7 | 15 | TRBV5-6 | TRBD2 | CASTQTSGSPYEQYF
TRBJ2-2 | 19 | TRBV11-1 | TRBD1 | CASSPHRDRGPTDTGELFF
TRBJ1-1 | 14 | TRBV20-1 | . | CSARESRRNTEAFF
TRBJ2-1 | 14 | TRBV6-5 | . | CASSYSDRYNEQFF
TRBJ2-1 | 16 | TRBV3-1 | . | CASSHSGSNSYNEQFF
TRBJ2-7 | 11 | TRBV20-1 | . | CSARATYEQYF
TRBJ2-7 | 14 | TRBV12-3/TRBV12-4 | TRBD1 | CASSLTGADYEQYF
TRBJ2-7 | 16 | TRBV12-3/TRBV12-4 | TRBD1 | CASSSSRDRGPYEQYF
TRBJ2-5 | 14 | TRBV6-5 | . | CASSYLKHHLWVRF
TRBJ2-3 | 15 | TRBV7-9 | . | CASSSPAGPTDTQYF
TRBJ2-2 | 17 | TRBV10-3 | TRBD2 | CAINTRRTSGDTGELFF
TRBJ2-3 | 12 | TRBV20-1 | . | CSARDPGSTQYF
TRBJ2-7 | 13 | TRBV3-1 | . | CATQGRLSYEQYF
TRBJ2-7 | 14 | TRBV2 | . | CASSVNGGSYEQYF
TRBJ2-1 | 13 | TRBV29-1 | . | CSSRTEFYNEQFF
TRBJ2-3 | 15 | TRBV10-3 | TRBD1 | CAITQTGGYTDTQYF
TRBJ1-1 | 14 | TRBV12-3/TRBV12-4 | . | CASSLSKPDTEAFF
TRBJ2-7 | 16 | TRBV7-2 | . | CASSLATSLGLYEQYF
TRBJ2-2 | 14 | TRBV6-1 | . | CATRGTGKAGELFF
TRBJ2-3 | 16 | TRBV6-5 | TRBD2 | CASSTPQRGGTDTQYF
TRBJ2-2 | 16 | TRBV9 | TRBD2 | CASSVLAGVGTGELFF
TRBJ2-7 | 14 | TRBV10-3 | . | CAISELSGHYEQYF
TRBJ1-3 | 14 | TRBV6-1 | TRBD1 | CASRKQGTGNTIYF
TRBJ2-1 | 15 | TRBV20-1 | . | CSALPFGRGNNEQFF
TRBJ2-1 | 15 | TRBV20-1 | TRBD2 | CSSPVAGGSYNEQFF
TRBJ1-2 | 15 | TRBV12-3/TRBV12-4 | . | CASSLSPGETRGYTF
TRBJ1-2 | 11 | TRBV6-7 | . | CPGERRRGYTF
TRBJ1-3 | 14 | TRBV20-1 | . | CSASPRGGGNTIYF
TRBJ2-7 | 14 | TRBV29-1 | TRBD1 | CSTLETGVTYEQYF